This T cell receptor beta chain is from a study of T-cell reconstitution after alpha-beta-depleted transplantation in children. This clonotype was counted a few times. CDR3 length equals 14 residues. Preparation of the TCRbeta library used unique molecular identifiers. TCRdb re-called the PCR reads with MiXCR, one entry per CDR3 protein. The sample includes some 600,000 distinct CDR3 sequences, around 16% of them seen just once. This clonotype was sampled from a human donor who donated a stem cell graft to a child with acute myeloid leukemia. This chain uses TRBV21-1 with TRBJ1-2; the tabulated D call, TRBD1, remains unverified against the DNA. TRBV21-1 is a recognized pseudogene. Sequenced material: PBMCs from the stem cell graft donor, taken from the stem cell graft. The CDR3: CASIPKRHVYGYTF. CDR3 coding DNA: TGTGCCAGCATCCCGAAGCGTCACGTCTATGGCTACACCTTC.